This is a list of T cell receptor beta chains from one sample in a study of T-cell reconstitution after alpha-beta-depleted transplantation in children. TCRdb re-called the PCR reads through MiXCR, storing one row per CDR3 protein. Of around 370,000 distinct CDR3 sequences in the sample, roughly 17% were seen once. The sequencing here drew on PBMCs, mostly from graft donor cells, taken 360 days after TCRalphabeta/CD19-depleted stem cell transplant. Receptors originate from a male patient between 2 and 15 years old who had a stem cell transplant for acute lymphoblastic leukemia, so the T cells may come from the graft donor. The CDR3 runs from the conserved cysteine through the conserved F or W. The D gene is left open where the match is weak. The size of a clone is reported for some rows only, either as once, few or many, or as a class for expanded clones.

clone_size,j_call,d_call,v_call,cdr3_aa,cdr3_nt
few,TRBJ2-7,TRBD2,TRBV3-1,CASSQDLAGGGSYEQYF,TGTGCCAGCAGCCAAGATTTAGCGGGAGGAGGATCCTACGAGCAGTACTTC
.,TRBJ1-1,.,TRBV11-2,CASSLGRLAFF,TGTGCCAGCAGCTTAGGCAGACTAGCTTTCTTT
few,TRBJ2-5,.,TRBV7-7,CASSPRDNKETQYF,TGTGCTAGCAGCCCTCGGGACAACAAAGAGACCCAGTACTTC
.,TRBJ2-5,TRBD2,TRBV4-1,CASSLTNSGRKETQYF,TGCGCCAGCAGCCTCACGAATAGCGGGAGGAAGGAGACCCAGTACTTC
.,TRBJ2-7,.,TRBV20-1,CSASELRVEQYF,TGCAGTGCTAGTGAACTTAGGGTCGAGCAGTACTTC
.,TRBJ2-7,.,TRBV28,CASSSLTGIPVGYEQYF,TGTGCCAGCAGTTCGCTTACCGGGATACCCGTGGGTTACGAGCAGTACTTC
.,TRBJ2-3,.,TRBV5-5,CASSLWGIGTDTQYF,TGTGCCAGCAGCTTGTGGGGTATCGGCACAGATACGCAGTATTTT
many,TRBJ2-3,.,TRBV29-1,CSVLRRPGEIREGPTF,TGCAGCGTCCTACGCAGACCGGGGGAGATTCGAGAGGGACCCACATTT
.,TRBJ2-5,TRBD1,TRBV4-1,CASSQGTLTGQVETQYF,TGCGCCAGCAGCCAAGGAACACTGACAGGGCAGGTGGAGACCCAGTACTTC
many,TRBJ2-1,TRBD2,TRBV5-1,CASSLALAGGNEQFF,TGCGCCAGCAGCTTGGCCCTAGCGGGGGGCAATGAGCAGTTCTTC
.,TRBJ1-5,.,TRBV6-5,CASSRQPNQPQHF,TGTGCCAGCAGCCGACAGCCTAATCAGCCCCAGCATTTT
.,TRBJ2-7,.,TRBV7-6,CASSLAGGAEQYF,TGTGCCAGCAGCTTAGCGGGGGGGGCGGAGCAGTACTTC
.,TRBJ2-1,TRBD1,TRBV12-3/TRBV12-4,CASSPSGTGVNEQFF,TGTGCCAGCAGCCCCTCAGGGACAGGGGTGAATGAGCAGTTCTTC
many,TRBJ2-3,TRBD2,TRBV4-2,CASSQRGASGSKGTDTQYF,TGTGCCAGCAGCCAAAGGGGGGCTAGCGGGAGTAAGGGGACAGATACGCAGTATTTT
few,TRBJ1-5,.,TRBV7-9,CASSLDGVWGQPQHF,TGTGCCAGCAGCTTGGACGGGGTATGGGGTCAGCCCCAGCATTTT
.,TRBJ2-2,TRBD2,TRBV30,CAFQSTREGLFF,TGTGCCTTCCAATCCACCCGGGAGGGGCTGTTTTTT
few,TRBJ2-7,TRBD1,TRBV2,CASSPGTGISEQYF,TGTGCCAGCAGCCCCGGGACAGGGATTTCCGAGCAGTACTTC
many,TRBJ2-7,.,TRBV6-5,CASSYPPLLGTAYEQYF,TGTGCCAGCAGTTACCCCCCCCTACTAGGGACCGCCTACGAGCAGTACTTC
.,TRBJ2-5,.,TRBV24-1,CATSDDSWDTNFQETQYF,TGTGCCACCAGTGATGACTCCTGGGACACCAACTTCCAAGAGACCCAGTACTTC
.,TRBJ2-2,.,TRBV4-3,CASSQGPPQWGNTGELFF,TGCGCCAGCAGCCAAGGCCCGCCCCAGTGGGGAAACACCGGGGAGCTGTTTTTT
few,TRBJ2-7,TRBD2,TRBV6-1,CASSIAGGGNEQYF,TGTGCCAGTTCCATAGCGGGAGGCGGGAACGAGCAGTACTTC
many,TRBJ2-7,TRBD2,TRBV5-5,CASSSRTGTSGSYEQYF,TGTGCCAGCAGCTCCCGGACAGGGACTAGCGGGAGCTACGAGCAGTACTTC
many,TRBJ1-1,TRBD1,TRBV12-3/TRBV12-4,CASRNRGLPEAFF,TGTGCCAGCAGAAACAGGGGGCTGCCTGAAGCTTTCTTT
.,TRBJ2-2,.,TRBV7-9,CASSLAGSGAAGELFF,TGTGCCAGCAGCTTAGCCGGTTCAGGGGCGGCCGGGGAGCTGTTTTTT
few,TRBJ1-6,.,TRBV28,CASSFRGNSPLHF,TGTGCCAGCAGTTTCAGGGGAAATTCACCCCTCCACTTT
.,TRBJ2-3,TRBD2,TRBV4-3,CASSQSGRAADTQYF,TGCGCCAGCAGCCAAAGCGGGAGGGCCGCAGATACGCAGTATTTT
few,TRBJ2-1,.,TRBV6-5,CASSYSGEPYNEQFF,TGTGCCAGCAGTTACTCAGGGGAGCCCTACAATGAGCAGTTCTTC
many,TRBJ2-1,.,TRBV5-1,CASSPSSEQFF,TGCGCCAGCAGCCCCTCCAGTGAGCAGTTCTTC
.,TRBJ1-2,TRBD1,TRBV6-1,CASSRDRGYGYTF,TGTGCCAGCAGTCGTGACAGGGGGTATGGCTACACCTTC
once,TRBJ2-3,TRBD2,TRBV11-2,CASSLRRGTKLTTLTDTQYF,TGTGCCAGCAGCTTAAGGCGGGGGACGAAGCTGACGACCCTCACAGATACGCAGTATTTT
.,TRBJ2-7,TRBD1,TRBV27,CASNPLGQGYEQYF,TGTGCCAGTAACCCCTTGGGACAGGGCTACGAGCAGTACTTC
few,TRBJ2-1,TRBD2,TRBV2,CASGDLGTSGKGEQFF,TGTGCCAGCGGTGACTTGGGGACTAGCGGGAAGGGTGAGCAGTTCTTC
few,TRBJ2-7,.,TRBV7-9,CASSLLGPGAGEQYF,TGTGCCAGCAGCTTATTGGGTCCCGGTGCGGGCGAGCAGTACTTC
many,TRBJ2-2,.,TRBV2,CASRLARTGELFF,TGTGCCAGCAGACTAGCACGAACCGGGGAGCTGTTTTTT
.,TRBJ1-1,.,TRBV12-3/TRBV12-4,CASSRRNTEAFF,TGTGCCAGCAGTCGCCGGAACACTGAAGCTTTCTTT
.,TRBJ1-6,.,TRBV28,CASSLSGSPLHF,TGTGCCAGCAGTTTAAGTGGCTCACCCCTCCACTTT
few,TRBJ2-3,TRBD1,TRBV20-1,CSARTGGSVGTDTQYF,TGCAGTGCTAGGACAGGGGGCTCGGTGGGCACAGATACGCAGTATTTT
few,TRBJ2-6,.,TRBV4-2,CASSQEAGSGANVLTF,TGTGCCAGCAGCCAAGAAGCGGGCTCTGGGGCCAACGTCCTGACTTTC
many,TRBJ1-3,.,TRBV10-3,CAIKRDGGVGNTIYF,TGTGCCATCAAAAGGGACGGGGGCGTTGGAAACACCATATATTTT
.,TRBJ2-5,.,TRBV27,CASSSALMVAQYF,TGTGCCAGCAGTTCGGCCCTGATGGTGGCCCAGTACTTC
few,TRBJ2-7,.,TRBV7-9,CASSLGRDHYEQYF,TGTGCCAGCAGCTTAGGGCGGGATCACTACGAGCAGTACTTC
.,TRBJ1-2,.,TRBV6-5,CASSYGLYYGYTF,TGTGCCAGCAGTTACGGCCTGTACTATGGCTACACCTTC
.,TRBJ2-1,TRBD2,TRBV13,CASRPGLARDEQFF,TGTGCCAGCAGACCAGGACTAGCGCGGGATGAGCAGTTCTTC
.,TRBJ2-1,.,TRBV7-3,CASSSQQGSGRESYNEQFF,TGTGCCAGCAGCTCCCAACAGGGGTCGGGACGGGAGTCCTACAATGAGCAGTTCTTC
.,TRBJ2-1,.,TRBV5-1,CASSLGLVSYNEQFF,TGCGCCAGCAGCTTGGGGCTAGTATCCTACAATGAGCAGTTCTTC
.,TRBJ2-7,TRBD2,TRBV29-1,CSVELAGAPEQYF,TGCAGCGTTGAGCTAGCGGGAGCCCCCGAGCAGTACTTC
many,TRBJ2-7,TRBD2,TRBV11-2,CASSSRGLAGVDEQYF,TGTGCCAGCAGCTCCAGAGGGCTAGCGGGAGTTGACGAGCAGTACTTC
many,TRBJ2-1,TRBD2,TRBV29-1,CSVEGELAGGPNSYNEQFF,TGCAGCGTTGAAGGCGAACTAGCGGGAGGCCCCAACTCCTACAATGAGCAGTTCTTC
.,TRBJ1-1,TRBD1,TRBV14,CASSHGTVMNTEAFF,TGTGCCAGCAGCCATGGGACAGTTATGAACACTGAAGCTTTCTTT